This T cell receptor beta chain was captured in a study of blood T cell repertoires in COVID-19. For the study at large: Sites in the United States, Italy and Spain provided acute and convalescent COVID-19 samples.

V lost 4 bases to trimming and J lost 2 bases, with 16 bases between them. The CDR3 covers 15 residues. In germline, CDR1 is SGHRS, CDR2 YFSETQ. The method was immunoSEQ multiplex PCR; TCRdb's version includes in-frame clones alone and lacks a portion of them. The sample yields around 70,000 clones, 85% to 95% seen once. This rearrangement joins TRBV5-1 to TRBJ2-7, with D perhaps matching TRBD1 (5 bases). This clonotype originated in an older woman with active COVID-19. Sequenced sample: peripheral blood. CDR3 in amino acids: CASSPSVMGPYEQYF. CDR3 sequence (DNA): TGCGCCAGCAGCCCGAGCGTTATGGGGCCCTACGAGCAGTACTTC.